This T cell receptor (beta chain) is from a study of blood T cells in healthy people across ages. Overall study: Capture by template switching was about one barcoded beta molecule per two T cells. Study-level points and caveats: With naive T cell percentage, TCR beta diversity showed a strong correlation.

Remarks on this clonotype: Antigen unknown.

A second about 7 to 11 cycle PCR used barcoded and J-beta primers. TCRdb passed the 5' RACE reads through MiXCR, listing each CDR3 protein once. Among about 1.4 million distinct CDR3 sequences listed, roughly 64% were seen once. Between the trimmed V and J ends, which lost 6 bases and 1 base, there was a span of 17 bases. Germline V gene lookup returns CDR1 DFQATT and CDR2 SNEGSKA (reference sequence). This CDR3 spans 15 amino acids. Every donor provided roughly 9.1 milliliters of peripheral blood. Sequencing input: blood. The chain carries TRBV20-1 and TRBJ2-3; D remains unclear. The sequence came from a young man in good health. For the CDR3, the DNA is TGCAGTGCCCCCAGGATAGAAGTTGGCACAGATACGCAGTATTTT. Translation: CSAPRIEVGTDTQYF.